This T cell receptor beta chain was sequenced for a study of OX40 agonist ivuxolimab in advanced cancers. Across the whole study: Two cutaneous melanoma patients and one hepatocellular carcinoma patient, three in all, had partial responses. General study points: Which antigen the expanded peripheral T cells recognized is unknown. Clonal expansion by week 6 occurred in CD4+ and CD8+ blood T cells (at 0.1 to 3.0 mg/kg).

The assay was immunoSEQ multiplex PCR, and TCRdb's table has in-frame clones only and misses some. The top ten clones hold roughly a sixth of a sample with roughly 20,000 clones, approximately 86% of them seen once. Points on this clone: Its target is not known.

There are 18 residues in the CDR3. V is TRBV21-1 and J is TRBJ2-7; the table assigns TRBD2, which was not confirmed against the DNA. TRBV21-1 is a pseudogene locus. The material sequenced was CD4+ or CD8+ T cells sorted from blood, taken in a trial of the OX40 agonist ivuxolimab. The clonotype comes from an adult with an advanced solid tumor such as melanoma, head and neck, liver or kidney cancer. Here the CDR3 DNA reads TGTGCCAGCAGCAGGGAAAAGTCCGGGACTACCCCGAGCTACGAGCAGTACTTC. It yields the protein CASSREKSGTTPSYEQYF.